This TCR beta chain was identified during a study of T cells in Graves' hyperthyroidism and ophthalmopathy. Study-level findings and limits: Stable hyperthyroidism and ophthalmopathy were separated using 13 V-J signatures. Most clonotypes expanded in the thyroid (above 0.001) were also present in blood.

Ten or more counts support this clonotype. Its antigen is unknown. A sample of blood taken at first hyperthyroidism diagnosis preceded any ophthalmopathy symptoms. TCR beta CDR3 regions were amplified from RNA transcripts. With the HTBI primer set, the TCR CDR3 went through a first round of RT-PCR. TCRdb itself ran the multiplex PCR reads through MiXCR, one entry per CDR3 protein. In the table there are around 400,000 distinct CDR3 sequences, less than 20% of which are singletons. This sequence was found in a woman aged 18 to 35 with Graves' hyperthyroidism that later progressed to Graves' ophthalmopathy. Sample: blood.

Here the CDR3 DNA reads TGCAGCGTTGAAGGCTCTTTTGGGGGGCTTGTGCGAGAGACCCAGTACTTC. Amino acids: CSVEGSFGGLVRETQYF. The chain is built from TRBV29-1 and TRBJ2-5; TRBD1 or TRBD2 may be the D gene (6 bases each). Germline CDR1 is SQVTM and CDR2 is ANQGSEA. The CDR3 covers 17 residues. V lost 1 base and J 4 bases, leaving 22 bases between the germline ends.